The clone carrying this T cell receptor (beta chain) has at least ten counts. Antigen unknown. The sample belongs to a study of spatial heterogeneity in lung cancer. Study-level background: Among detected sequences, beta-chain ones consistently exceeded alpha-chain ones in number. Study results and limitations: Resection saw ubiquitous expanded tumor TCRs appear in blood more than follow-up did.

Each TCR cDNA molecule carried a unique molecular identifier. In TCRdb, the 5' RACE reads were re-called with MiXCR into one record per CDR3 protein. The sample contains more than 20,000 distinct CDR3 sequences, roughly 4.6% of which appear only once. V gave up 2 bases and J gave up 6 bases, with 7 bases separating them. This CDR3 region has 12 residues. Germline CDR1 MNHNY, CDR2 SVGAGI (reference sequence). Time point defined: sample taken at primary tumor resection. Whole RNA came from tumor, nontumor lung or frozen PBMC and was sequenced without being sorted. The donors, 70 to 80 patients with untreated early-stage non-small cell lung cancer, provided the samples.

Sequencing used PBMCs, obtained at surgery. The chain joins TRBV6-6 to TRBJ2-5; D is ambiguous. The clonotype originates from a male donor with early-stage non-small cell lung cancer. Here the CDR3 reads CASSYGSQTQYF. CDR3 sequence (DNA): TGTGCCAGCAGTTACGGTAGCCAGACCCAGTACTTC.